This entry lists 14 T cell receptor beta chains sequenced from one sample in a study of molecular identifiers for immune sequencing clone quantification. TCRdb fed the PCR reads into MiXCR, producing one record per CDR3 protein. This table holds 490,000 or so distinct CDR3 sequences, roughly 23% found once. Sequenced input: naive CD8+ T cells from blood, with Jurkat cell RNA spiked in. The subset: FACS-sorted CD8+CD4-CCR7+CD45RA+ naive T cells. These receptor sequences come from a human donor in good health. Some libraries in this study had Jurkat cell RNA spiked in.

In its sample, this clonotype was seen a few times. The chain employs TRBV30 and TRBJ2-7; tentative D call: TRBD2 (6 bases). The ends were cut back, 2 bases at V and 9 bases at J, with 14 bases in the middle. The CDR3 consists of 12 residues. CDR1 and CDR2 (germline): GTSNPN, SVGIG (reference sequence). Here the CDR3 reads CAWSLGGSGQYF. As DNA, the CDR3 is TGTGCCTGGAGTCTCGGCGGTAGCGGGCAGTACTTC.

This clonotype appeared a few times. The V and J genes are TRBV20-1 and TRBJ1-3; unclear D gene. Per the germline V gene, CDR1 is DFQATT and CDR2 is SNEGSKA (reference sequence). The V end was cut by 2 bases, the J end by 4 bases, with 6 bases between. CDR3 size: 12 residues. The CDR3 spells CSARPVGNTIYF. The CDR3 nucleotides are TGCAGTGCTAGACCGGTCGGAAACACCATATATTTT.

The DNA of the CDR3 is TGTGCCAGCAGCTCCCTAAACCTACAAAACACCGGGGAGCTGTTTTTT. Translation: CASSSLNLQNTGELFF. The chain carries TRBV7-9 and TRBJ2-2; D unresolved. V lost 4 bases to trimming and J lost 2 bases, with 14 bases between them. Per the germline V gene, CDR1 is SEHNR and CDR2 is FQNEAQ (reference sequence). The CDR3 has 16 residues. The variable domain in full, completed from reference TRBV7-9 and TRBJ2-2, reads DTGVSQNPRHKITKRGQNVTFRCDPISEHNRLYWYRQTLGQGPEFLTYFQNEAQLEKSRLLSDRFSAERPKGSFSTLEIQRTEQGDSAMYLCASSSLNLQNTGELFFGEGSRLTVL.

The gene calls are TRBV12-3 or TRBV12-4 and TRBJ2-7; D is unclear. V lost 3 bases and J 0 bases, leaving 6 bases between the germline ends. The length of the CDR3 is 13 residues. CDR3 nucleotides: TGTGCCAGCAGTTTTCAGGCCTCCTACGAGCAGTACTTC. Protein: CASSFQASYEQYF.

At least ten counts were recorded for this clonotype. The chain employs TRBV7-9 and TRBJ1-5, with unresolved D. Germline CDR1 and CDR2: SEHNR and FQNEAQ (reference sequence). The CDR3 length is 13 residues. V lost 1 base and J 3 bases, leaving 4 bases between the germline ends. The DNA for the CDR3 is TGTGCCAGCAGCTTAGGAAACAATCAGCCCCAGCATTTT. It specifies CASSLGNNQPQHF.

This clonotype occurred many times. The chain joins TRBV13 to TRBJ2-7; 10 bases align to TRBD1. The CDR3 runs to 14 residues. Looked up from germline, CDR1 is PRHDT and CDR2 is FYEKMQ (reference sequence). V lost 4 bases, J lost 7 bases, and 7 bases stayed unmatched. The CDR3 DNA is TGTGCCAGCAGCTCACGACAGGGGGCGGGGGAGCAGTACTTC. Translation: CASSSRQGAGEQYF.

A word on this clonotype: With a much larger clone just one base away, this may be a read error. V is TRBV27 and J is TRBJ1-1, with D unresolved. Germline V gene sequence: CDR1 MNHEY, CDR2 SMNVEV (reference sequence). The CDR3 is 12 residues long. CDR3 residues: CACSFSGSDAFF. DNA for the CDR3: TGTGCCTGCAGTTTTAGCGGCAGCGACGCTTTCTTT.

This clonotype was recorded a few times. The gene calls are TRBV27 and TRBJ2-3; 11 positions match TRBD2. From germline, CDR1 is MNHEY and CDR2 SMNVEV (reference sequence). CDR3 length equals 15 residues. Trimming cost V 6 bases and J 3 bases; bases outside gene matches: 5. The CDR3 coding sequence is TGTGCCAGCAGGATAGCGGGAGGGGGGACAGATACGCAGTATTTT. This codes for CASRIAGGGTDTQYF.

On this clonotype: A junction boundary mismatches the germline segment, possibly from a read error. The rearrangement uses TRBV7-8 and TRBJ1-5; D gene uncertain. The CDR3 sequence is 14 residues long. Germline V gives CDR1 SGHVS, CDR2 FQNEAQ. For the CDR3, the DNA is TGTGCCAGCAGCTTAGGATTAGGTGACCAGCCCCAGCCTTTT. Translating it yields CASSLGLGDQPQPF.

The J gene is TRBJ1-1, the V gene TRBV30; TRBD1 matches 8 bases. This CDR3 spans 13 amino acids. V trimming: 0 bases; J trimming: 11 bases; junction bases outside the gene matches: 8. The germline CDR1 and CDR2 sequences are GTSNPN and SVGIG (reference sequence). CDR3 DNA sequence: TGTGCCTGGAGTGTAGTGCCGGACAGGGAGGCTTTCTTT. Amino acids: CAWSVVPDREAFF.

V and J are TRBV20-1 and TRBJ2-7; 9 bases fit TRBD2. The germline gives CDR1 DFQATT, CDR2 SNEGSKA (reference sequence). This CDR3 contains 15 residues. J was trimmed by 3 bases and V by 1 base; bases with no gene match: 7. CDR3 amino acids: CSARGLAGRLYEQYF. Written as DNA, the CDR3 is TGCAGTGCTAGAGGGCTAGCGGGGCGTCTCTACGAGCAGTACTTC.

In its sample, this clonotype was seen many times. The V call is TRBV30, the J call TRBJ2-3; 9 nucleotides agree with TRBD1. Germline V gives CDR1 GTSNPN, CDR2 SVGIG (reference sequence). Losses at the gene ends were 2 bases for V and 2 bases for J; bases not matched to a gene: 5. The CDR3 covers 15 residues. The CDR3 DNA reads as TGTGCCTGGAGTCCCACAGGGGGCCACACAGATACGCAGTATTTT. This sequence encodes CAWSPTGGHTDTQYF.

With respect to this clonotype: The junction does not match germline at one end; this may be a read error. The V call is TRBV2, the J call TRBJ2-3; 12 bases map to TRBD2. CDR1 and CDR2 from the germline V gene are SNHLY and FYNNEI. The CDR3 has 15 residues. Here the CDR3 DNA reads TGTGCCAGCTGCGAACGGACTAGCGGGACAGTTACGCAGTATTTT. Amino acids: CASCERTSGTVTQYF.

The sample holds many counts of this clonotype. This rearrangement joins TRBV15 to TRBJ1-1, with D possibly matching TRBD1 (5 bases). The germline gives CDR1 LNHNV, CDR2 YYDKDF (reference sequence). Trimming removed 5 bases at V and 5 bases at J, with 21 bases between. This CDR3 is 16 amino acids long. The CDR3 is CATSGTGTSKGTEAFF. In nucleotides, the CDR3 is TGTGCCACCAGCGGTACCGGGACCTCCAAAGGGACTGAAGCTTTCTTT.